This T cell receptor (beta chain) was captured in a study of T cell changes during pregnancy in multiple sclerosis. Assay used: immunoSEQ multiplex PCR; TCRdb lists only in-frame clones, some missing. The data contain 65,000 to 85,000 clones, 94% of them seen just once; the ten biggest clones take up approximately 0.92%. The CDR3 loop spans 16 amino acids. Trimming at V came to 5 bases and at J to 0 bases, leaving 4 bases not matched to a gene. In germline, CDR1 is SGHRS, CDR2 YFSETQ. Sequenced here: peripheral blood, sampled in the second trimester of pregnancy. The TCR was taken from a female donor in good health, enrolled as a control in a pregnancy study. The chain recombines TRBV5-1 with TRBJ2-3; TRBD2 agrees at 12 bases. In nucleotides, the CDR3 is TGCGCCAGCAGTAAAGGGACTAGCGGGAGCACAGATACGCAGTATTTT. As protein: CASSKGTSGSTDTQYF.